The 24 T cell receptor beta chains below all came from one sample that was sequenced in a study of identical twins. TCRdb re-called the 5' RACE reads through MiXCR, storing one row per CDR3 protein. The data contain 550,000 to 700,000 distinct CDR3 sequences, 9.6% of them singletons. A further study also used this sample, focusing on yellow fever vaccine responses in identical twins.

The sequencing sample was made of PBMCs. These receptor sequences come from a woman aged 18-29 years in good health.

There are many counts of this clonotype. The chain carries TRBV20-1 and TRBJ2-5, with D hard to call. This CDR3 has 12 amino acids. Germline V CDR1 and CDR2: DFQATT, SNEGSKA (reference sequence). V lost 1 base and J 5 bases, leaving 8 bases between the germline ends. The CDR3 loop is CSARGIGETQYF. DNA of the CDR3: TGCAGTGCTAGAGGGATAGGGGAGACCCAGTACTTC.

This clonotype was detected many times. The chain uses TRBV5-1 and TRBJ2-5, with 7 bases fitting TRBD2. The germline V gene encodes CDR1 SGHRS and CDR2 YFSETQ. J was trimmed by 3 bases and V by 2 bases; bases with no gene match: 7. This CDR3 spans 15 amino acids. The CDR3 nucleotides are TGCGCCAGCAGCTTTCTGGTGGGGGGGAAAGAGACCCAGTACTTC. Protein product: CASSFLVGGKETQYF.

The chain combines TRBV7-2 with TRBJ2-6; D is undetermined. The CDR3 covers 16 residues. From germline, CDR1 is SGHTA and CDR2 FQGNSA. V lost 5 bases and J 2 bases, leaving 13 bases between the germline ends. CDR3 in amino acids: CASSLDSMAGANVLTF. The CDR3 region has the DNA TGTGCCAGCAGCCTAGATAGTATGGCTGGGGCCAACGTCCTGACTTTC.

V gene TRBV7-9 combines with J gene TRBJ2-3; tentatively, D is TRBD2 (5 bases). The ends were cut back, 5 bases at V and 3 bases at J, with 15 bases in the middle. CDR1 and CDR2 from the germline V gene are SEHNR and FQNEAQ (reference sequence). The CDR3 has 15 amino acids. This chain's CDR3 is CASSPPGRPTDTQYF. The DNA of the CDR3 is TGTGCCAGCAGCCCCCCGGGGAGACCGACAGATACGCAGTATTTT.

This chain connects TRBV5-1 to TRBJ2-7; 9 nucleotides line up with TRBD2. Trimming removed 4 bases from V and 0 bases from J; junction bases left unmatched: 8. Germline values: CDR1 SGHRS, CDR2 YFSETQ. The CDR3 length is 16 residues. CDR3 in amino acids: CASSPAAGGVSYEQYF. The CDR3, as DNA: TGCGCCAGCAGCCCGGCGGCGGGGGGGGTCTCCTACGAGCAGTACTTC. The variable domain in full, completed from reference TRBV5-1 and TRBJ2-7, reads KAGVTQTPRYLIKTRGQQVTLSCSPISGHRSVSWYQQTPGQGLQFLFEYFSETQRNKGNFPGRFSGRQFSNSRSEMNVSTLELGDSALYLCASSPAAGGVSYEQYFGPGTRLTVT.

CDR3 amino acids: CASSLSRSDTEAFF. The CDR3 bases are TGTGCCAGCAGTTTATCCCGGTCGGACACTGAAGCTTTCTTT. The chain links TRBV27 to TRBJ1-1, with unresolved D. Germline V gene data show CDR1 as MNHEY and CDR2 as SMNVEV (reference sequence). The CDR3 has 14 residues. The V gene lost 0 bases and the J gene lost 3 bases, with 8 bases spanning the gap.

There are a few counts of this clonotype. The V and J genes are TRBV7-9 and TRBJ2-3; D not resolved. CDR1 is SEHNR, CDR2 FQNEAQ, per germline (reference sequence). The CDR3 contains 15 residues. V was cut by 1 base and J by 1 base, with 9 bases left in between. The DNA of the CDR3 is TGTGCCAGCAGCTTAGAAGACGGACGCACAGATACGCAGTATTTT. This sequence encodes CASSLEDGRTDTQYF.

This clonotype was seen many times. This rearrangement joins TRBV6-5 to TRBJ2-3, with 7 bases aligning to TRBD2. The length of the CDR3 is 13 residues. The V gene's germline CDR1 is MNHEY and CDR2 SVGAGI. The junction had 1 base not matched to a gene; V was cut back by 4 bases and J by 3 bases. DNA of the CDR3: TGTGCCAGCAGTTGGGGGGGAACAGATACGCAGTATTTT. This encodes CASSWGGTDTQYF.

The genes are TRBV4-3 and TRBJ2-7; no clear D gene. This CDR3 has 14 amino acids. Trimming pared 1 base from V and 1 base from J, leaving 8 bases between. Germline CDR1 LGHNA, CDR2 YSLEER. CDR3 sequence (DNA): TGCGCCAGCAGCCAAGGGGCAGATTCCTACGAGCAGTACTTC. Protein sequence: CASSQGADSYEQYF.

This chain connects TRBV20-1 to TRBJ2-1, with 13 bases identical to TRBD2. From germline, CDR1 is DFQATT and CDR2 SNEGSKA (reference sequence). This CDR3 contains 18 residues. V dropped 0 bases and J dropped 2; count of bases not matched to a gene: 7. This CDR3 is CSARDLTSGRSTYNEQFF. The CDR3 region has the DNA TGCAGTGCTAGAGATCTGACTAGCGGGAGGAGTACCTACAATGAGCAGTTCTTC.

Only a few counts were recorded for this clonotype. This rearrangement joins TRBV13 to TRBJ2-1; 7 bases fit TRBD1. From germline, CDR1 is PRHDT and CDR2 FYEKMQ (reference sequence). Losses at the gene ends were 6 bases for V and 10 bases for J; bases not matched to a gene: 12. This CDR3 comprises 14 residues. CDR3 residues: CASSENRGTIEQFF. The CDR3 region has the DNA TGTGCCAGCAGTGAAAACAGGGGTACAATCGAGCAGTTCTTC. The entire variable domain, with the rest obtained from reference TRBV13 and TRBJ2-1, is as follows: AAGVIQSPRHLIKEKRETATLKCYPIPRHDTVYWYQQGPGQDPQFLISFYEKMQSDKGSIPDRFSAQQFSDYHSELNMSSLELGDSALYFCASSENRGTIEQFFGPGTRLTVL.

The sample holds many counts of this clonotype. CDR3 DNA sequence: TGCAGCGTTGAGGGACAGGGCAACCTATATGGCTACACCTTC. Protein product: CSVEGQGNLYGYTF. This chain joins TRBV29-1 and TRBJ1-2; TRBD1 matches 9 bases. Germline CDR1 and CDR2: SQVTM and ANQGSEA. This CDR3 is 14 amino acids long. With 3 bases clipped from V and 5 bases from J, the junction kept 7 bases outside the gene matches. Supplemented by reference TRBV29-1 and TRBJ1-2, the full variable domain reads SAVISQKPSRDICQRGTSLTIQCQVDSQVTMMFWYRQQPGQSLTLIATANQGSEATYESGFVIDKFPISRPNLTFSTLTVSNMSPEDSSIYLCSVEGQGNLYGYTFGSGTRLTVV.

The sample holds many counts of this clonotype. The CDR3 DNA sequence: TGTGCCAGCAGTCCGACGACAAAGAGCGCAGATACGCAGTATTTT. Translation gives CASSPTTKSADTQYF. The chain has TRBV28 and TRBJ2-3; D is unclear. Germline loops: CDR1 MDHEN, CDR2 SYDVKM. Deletions cut 5 bases from V and 4 bases from J, with 16 bases between. The CDR3 totals 15 residues.

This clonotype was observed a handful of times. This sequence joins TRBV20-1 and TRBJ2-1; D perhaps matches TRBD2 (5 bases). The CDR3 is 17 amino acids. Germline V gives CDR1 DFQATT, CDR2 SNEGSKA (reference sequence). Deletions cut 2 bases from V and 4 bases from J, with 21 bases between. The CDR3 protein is CSARSEVLGLGYNEQFF. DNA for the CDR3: TGCAGTGCTAGATCGGAGGTTTTAGGACTTGGATACAATGAGCAGTTCTTC.

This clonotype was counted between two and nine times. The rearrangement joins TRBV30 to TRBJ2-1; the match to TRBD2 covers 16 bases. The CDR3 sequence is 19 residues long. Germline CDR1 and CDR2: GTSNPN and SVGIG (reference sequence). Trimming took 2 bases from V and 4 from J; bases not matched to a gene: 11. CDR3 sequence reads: CAWSPRGTSGRASYNEQFF. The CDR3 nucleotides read TGTGCCTGGAGTCCCAGAGGGACTAGCGGGAGGGCCTCTTACAATGAGCAGTTCTTC.

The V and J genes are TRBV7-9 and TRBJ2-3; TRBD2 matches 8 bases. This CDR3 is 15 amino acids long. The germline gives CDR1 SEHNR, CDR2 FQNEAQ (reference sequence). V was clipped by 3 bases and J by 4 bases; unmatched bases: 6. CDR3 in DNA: TGTGCCAGCAGCTTCCGAGCGGGGGTTCCAGATACGCAGTATTTT. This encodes CASSFRAGVPDTQYF.

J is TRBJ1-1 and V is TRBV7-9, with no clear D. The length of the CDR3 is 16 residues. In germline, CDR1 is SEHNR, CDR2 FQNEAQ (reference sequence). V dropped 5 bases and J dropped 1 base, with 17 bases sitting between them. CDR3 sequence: CASSRSPKNSNTEAFF. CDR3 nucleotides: TGTGCCAGCAGCAGGTCCCCAAAAAACTCGAACACTGAAGCTTTCTTT.

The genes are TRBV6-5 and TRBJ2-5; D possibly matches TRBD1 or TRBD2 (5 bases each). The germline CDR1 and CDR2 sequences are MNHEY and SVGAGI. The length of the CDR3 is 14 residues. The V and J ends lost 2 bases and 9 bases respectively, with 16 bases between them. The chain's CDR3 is CASSYPGTDGAQYF. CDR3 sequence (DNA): TGTGCCAGCAGTTACCCCGGGACCGACGGGGCCCAGTACTTC.

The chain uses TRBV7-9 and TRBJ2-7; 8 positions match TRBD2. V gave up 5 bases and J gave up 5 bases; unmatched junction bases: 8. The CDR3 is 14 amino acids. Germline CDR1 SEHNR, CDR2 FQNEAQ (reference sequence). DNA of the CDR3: TGTGCCAGCAGCCCAGGGACTAGTGTCCACGAGCAGTACTTC. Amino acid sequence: CASSPGTSVHEQYF. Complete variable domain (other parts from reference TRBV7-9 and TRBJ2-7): DTGVSQNPRHKITKRGQNVTFRCDPISEHNRLYWYRQTLGQGPEFLTYFQNEAQLEKSRLLSDRFSAERPKGSFSTLEIQRTEQGDSAMYLCASSPGTSVHEQYFGPGTRLTVT.

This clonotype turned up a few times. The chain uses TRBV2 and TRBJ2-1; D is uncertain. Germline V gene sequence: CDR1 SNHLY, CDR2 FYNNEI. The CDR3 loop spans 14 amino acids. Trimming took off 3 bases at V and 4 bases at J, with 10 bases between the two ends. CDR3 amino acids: CASSDYPPYNEQFF. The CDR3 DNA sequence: TGTGCCAGCAGTGACTACCCGCCGTACAATGAGCAGTTCTTC.

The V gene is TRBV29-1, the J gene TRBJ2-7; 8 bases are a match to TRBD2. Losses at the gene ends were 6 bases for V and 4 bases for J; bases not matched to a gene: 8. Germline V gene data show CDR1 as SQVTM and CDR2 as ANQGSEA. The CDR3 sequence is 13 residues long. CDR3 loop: CSVKAGADYEQYF. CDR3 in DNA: TGCAGCGTGAAAGCGGGAGCTGATTACGAGCAGTACTTC.

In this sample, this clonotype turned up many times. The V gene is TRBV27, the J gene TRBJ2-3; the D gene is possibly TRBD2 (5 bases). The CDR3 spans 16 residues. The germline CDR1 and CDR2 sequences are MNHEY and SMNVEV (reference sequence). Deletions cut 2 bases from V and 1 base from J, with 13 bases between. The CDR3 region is CASSLSPLRGTDTQYF. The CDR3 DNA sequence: TGTGCCAGCAGTTTAAGCCCCTTGAGGGGCACAGATACGCAGTATTTT.

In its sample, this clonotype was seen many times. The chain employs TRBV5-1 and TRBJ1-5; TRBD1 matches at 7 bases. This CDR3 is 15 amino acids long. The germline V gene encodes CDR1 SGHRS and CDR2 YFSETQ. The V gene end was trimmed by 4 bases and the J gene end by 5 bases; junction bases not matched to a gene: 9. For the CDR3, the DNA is TGCGCCAGCAGCGCGTCCGGAGGGGGCCATCAGCCCCAGCATTTT. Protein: CASSASGGGHQPQHF.

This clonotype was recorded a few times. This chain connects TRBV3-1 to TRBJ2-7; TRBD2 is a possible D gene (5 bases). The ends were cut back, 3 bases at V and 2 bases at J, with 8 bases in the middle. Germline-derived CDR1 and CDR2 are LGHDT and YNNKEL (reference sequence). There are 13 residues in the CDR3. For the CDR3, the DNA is TGTGCCAGCAGCCAGACTACTCCCTACGAGCAGTACTTC. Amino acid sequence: CASSQTTPYEQYF.